The sequence of this T cell receptor (beta chain) was determined in a study of neurological immune-mediated disorders. In TCRdb, the 5' RACE reads were re-called with MiXCR into one record per CDR3 protein. Counted here are some 83,000 distinct CDR3 sequences, 2.5% to 3% occurring once; the ten biggest clones make up 0.9% to 1.4%. From germline, CDR1 is SEHNR and CDR2 FQNEAQ (reference sequence). This CDR3 is 14 amino acids long. Trimming pared 2 bases from V and 5 bases from J, leaving 12 bases between. Sequenced sample: PBMCs. The clonotype was recovered from a woman under 40 with multiple sclerosis. The chain uses TRBV7-9 and TRBJ1-2; D is unclear. The CDR3 nucleotides are TGTGCCAGCAGCTTAATCGGCCAGGTTTATGGCTACACCTTC. It is translated as CASSLIGQVYGYTF.